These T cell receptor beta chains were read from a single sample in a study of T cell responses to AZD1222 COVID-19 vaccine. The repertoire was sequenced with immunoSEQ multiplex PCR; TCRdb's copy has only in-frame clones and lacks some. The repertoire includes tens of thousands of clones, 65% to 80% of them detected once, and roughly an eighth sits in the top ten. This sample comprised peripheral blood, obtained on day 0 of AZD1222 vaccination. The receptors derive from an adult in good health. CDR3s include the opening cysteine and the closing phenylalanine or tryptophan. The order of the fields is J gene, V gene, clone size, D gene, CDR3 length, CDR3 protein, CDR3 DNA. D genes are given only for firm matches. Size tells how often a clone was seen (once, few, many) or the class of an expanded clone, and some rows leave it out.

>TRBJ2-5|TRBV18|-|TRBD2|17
CASSPRKRTSGQETQYF
TGTGCCAGCTCACCACGGAAGAGGACTAGCGGACAAGAGACCCAGTACTTC
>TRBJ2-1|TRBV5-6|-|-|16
CASSLAVGRRYNEQFF
TGTGCCAGCAGCTTGGCCGTAGGGCGGCGGTACAATGAGCAGTTCTTC
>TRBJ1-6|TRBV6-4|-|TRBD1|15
CASSRYDRANSPLHF
TGTGCCAGCAGCCGCTATGACAGGGCAAATTCACCCCTCCACTTT
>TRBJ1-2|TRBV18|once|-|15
CASSLMTDTNYGYTF
TGTGCCAGCTCACTAATGACAGATACTAACTATGGCTACACCTTC
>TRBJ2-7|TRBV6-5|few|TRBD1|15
CASRQEGARYYEQYF
TGTGCCAGCAGGCAAGAGGGGGCAAGGTACTACGAGCAGTACTTC
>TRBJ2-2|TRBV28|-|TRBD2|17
CASSPMPSGANTGELFF
TGTGCCAGCAGTCCCATGCCTAGCGGGGCGAACACCGGGGAGCTGTTTTTT
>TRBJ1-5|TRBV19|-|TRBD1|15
CASSTRQGGNQPQHF
TGTGCCAGTAGTACTAGACAGGGTGGCAATCAGCCCCAGCATTTT
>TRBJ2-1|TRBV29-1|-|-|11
CSVGDTGEQFF
TGCAGCGTTGGGGACACGGGTGAGCAGTTCTTC
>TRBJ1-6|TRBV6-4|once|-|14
CASRGSGNNSPLHF
TGTGCCAGCAGGGGGTCAGGGAACAATTCACCCCTCCACTTT
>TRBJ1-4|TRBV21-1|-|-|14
CASRFRVLNEKLFF
TGTGCCAGCAGGTTCCGGGTCCTTAATGAAAAACTGTTTTTT
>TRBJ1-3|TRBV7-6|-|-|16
CASSLVGLSPGNTIYF
TGTGCCAGCAGCTTAGTGGGTTTGAGCCCTGGAAACACCATATATTTT
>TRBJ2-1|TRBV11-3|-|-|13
CASSLVGNNEQFF
TGTGCCAGCAGCTTAGTGGGGAACAATGAGCAGTTCTTC
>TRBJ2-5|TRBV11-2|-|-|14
CASSLPGHGETQYF
TGTGCCAGCAGCTTACCGGGCCATGGGGAGACCCAGTACTTC
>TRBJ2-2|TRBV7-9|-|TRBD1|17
CASSNGPGQGNTGELFF
TGTGCCAGCAGCAATGGTCCGGGACAGGGGAACACCGGGGAGCTGTTTTTT
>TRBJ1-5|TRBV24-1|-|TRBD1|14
CATSERTSDRVEHF
TGTGCCACCAGTGAACGCACTTCGGACAGGGTTGAGCATTTT
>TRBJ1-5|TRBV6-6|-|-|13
CASILQGGQPQHF
TGTGCCAGCATCCTCCAAGGGGGTCAGCCCCAGCATTTT
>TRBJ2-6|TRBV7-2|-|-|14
CASRGTSGANVLTF
TGTGCCAGCAGGGGAACCTCTGGGGCCAACGTCCTGACTTTC
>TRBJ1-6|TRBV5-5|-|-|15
CASSLVVLSPGSLHF
TGTGCCAGCAGCTTGGTAGTCTTATCTCCAGGTTCATTACACTTT
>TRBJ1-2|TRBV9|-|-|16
CASSVADGGLNYGYTF
TGTGCCAGCAGCGTTGCTGATGGGGGCCTAAACTATGGCTACACCTTC
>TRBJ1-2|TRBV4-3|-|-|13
CASSQPGAYGYTF
TGCGCCAGCAGCCAACCAGGGGCCTATGGCTACACCTTC
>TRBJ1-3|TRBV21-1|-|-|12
CASPLPRNTIYF
TGTGCCAGCCCTCTCCCGCGCAACACCATATATTTT
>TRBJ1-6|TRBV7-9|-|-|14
CASSPGKLNSPLHF
TGTGCCAGCAGCCCAGGGAAATTGAATTCACCCCTCCACTTT
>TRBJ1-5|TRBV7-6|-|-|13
CASSTDFNQPQHF
TGTGCCAGCTCAACCGATTTCAATCAGCCCCAGCATTTT
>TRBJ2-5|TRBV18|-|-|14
CASSPPMTQETQYF
TGTGCCAGCTCACCACCGATGACTCAAGAGACCCAGTACTTC
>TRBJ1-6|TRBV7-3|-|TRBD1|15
CASSLTTGEDSPLHF
TGTGCCAGCAGCCTCACGACAGGGGAGGACTCACCCCTCCACTTT
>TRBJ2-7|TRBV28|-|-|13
CASSPPPSYEQYF
TGTGCCAGCAGCCCCCCTCCCTCCTACGAGCAGTACTTC
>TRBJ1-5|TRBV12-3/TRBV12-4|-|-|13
CASSLRFNQPQHF
TGTGCCAGCAGTTTAAGGTTTAATCAGCCCCAGCATTTT
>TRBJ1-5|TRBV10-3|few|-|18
CAISESDVRESSNQPQHF
TGTGCCATCAGTGAGTCGGATGTCAGAGAAAGTAGCAATCAGCCCCAGCATTTT
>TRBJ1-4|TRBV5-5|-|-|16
CASSYHPPGLGEKLFF
TGTGCCAGCAGTTACCACCCCCCAGGTCTAGGTGAAAAACTGTTTTTT
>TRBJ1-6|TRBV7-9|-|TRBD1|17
CASSTTDRGPYNSPLHF
TGTGCCAGCAGCACCACGGACAGGGGACCCTATAATTCACCCCTCCACTTT
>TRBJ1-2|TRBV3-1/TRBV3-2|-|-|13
CASSQTGSGGYTF
TGTGCCAGCAGCCAAACAGGTTCGGGTGGCTACACCTTC
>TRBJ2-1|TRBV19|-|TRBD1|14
CASQSRDSYNEQFF
TGTGCCAGTCAGTCTCGGGACAGCTACAATGAGCAGTTCTTC
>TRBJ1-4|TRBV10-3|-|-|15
CAISESMGIVEKLFF
TGTGCCATCAGTGAGTCCATGGGGATTGTCGAAAAACTGTTTTTT
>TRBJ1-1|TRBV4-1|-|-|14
CASSQDSRGTEAFF
TGCGCCAGCAGCCAAGATTCTCGGGGCACTGAAGCTTTCTTT
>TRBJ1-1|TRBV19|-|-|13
CASSANSWTEAFF
TGTGCCAGTAGTGCGAACAGCTGGACTGAAGCTTTCTTT
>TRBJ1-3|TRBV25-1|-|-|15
CASSGTLSSGNTIYF
TGTGCCAGCAGTGGAACGCTCTCCTCTGGAAACACCATATATTTT
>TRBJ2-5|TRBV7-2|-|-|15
CASSPFRLNQETQYF
TGTGCCAGCAGCCCATTTCGGCTTAACCAAGAGACCCAGTACTTC
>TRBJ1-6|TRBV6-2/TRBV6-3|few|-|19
CASSFKQEHDSSYNSPLHF
TGTGCCAGCAGTTTCAAACAGGAACACGATAGCTCCTATAATTCACCCCTCCACTTT
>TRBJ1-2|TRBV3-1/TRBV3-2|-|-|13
CASSQRTSYGYTF
TGTGCCAGCAGCCAGAGGACCTCCTATGGCTACACCTTC
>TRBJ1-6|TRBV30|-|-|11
CGWELNSPLHF
TGTGGATGGGAGTTGAATTCACCCCTCCACTTT
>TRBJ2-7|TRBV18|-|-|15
CASSPLAVGSYEQYF
TGTGCCAGCTCACCACTCGCGGTCGGCTCCTACGAGCAGTACTTC
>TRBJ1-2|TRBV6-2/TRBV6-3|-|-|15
CASSYFQPGFGGYTF
TGTGCCAGCAGTTACTTCCAACCAGGGTTTGGAGGCTACACCTTC
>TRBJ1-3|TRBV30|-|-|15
CAWSLTRAAGNTIYF
TGTGCCTGGAGTCTGACCCGGGCGGCTGGAAACACCATATATTTT
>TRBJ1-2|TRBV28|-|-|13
CASSWGFGYGYTF
TGTGCCAGCAGCTGGGGTTTTGGCTATGGCTACACCTTC
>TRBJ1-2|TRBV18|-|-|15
CASSPWQGLNYGYTF
TGTGCCAGCTCACCGTGGCAGGGCTTGAACTATGGCTACACCTTC
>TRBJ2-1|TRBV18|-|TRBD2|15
CASSPLIAGDGEQFF
TGTGCCAGCTCACCATTAATAGCGGGGGACGGTGAGCAGTTCTTC
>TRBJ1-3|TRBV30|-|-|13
CAWSEPPGNTIYF
TGTGCCTGGAGTGAACCACCTGGAAACACCATATATTTT
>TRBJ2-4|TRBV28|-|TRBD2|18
CASSLGLAGDLAKNIQYF
TGTGCCAGCAGCCTTGGACTAGCGGGGGACCTAGCCAAAAACATTCAGTACTTC
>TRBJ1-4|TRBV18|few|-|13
CASSPGPTEKLFF
TGTGCCAGCTCACCGGGCCCAACTGAAAAACTGTTTTTT
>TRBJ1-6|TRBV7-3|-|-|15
CASSLTAGGGSPLHF
TGTGCCAGCAGCTTAACTGCCGGGGGTGGTTCACCCCTCCACTTT
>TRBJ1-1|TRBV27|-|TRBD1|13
CASSLWAGQEAFF
TGTGCCAGCAGTTTATGGGCGGGACAGGAGGCTTTCTTT
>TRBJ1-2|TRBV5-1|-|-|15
CASSAHQTEYYGYTF
TGCGCCAGCAGCGCACATCAAACAGAGTACTATGGCTACACCTTC
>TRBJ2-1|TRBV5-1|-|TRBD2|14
CASREGSLSNEQFF
TGCGCCAGCCGGGAGGGGTCTTTGAGCAATGAGCAGTTCTTC
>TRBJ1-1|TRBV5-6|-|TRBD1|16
CASSLWSTGRSVEAFF
TGTGCCAGCAGCTTGTGGTCGACAGGGAGGTCCGTTGAAGCTTTCTTT